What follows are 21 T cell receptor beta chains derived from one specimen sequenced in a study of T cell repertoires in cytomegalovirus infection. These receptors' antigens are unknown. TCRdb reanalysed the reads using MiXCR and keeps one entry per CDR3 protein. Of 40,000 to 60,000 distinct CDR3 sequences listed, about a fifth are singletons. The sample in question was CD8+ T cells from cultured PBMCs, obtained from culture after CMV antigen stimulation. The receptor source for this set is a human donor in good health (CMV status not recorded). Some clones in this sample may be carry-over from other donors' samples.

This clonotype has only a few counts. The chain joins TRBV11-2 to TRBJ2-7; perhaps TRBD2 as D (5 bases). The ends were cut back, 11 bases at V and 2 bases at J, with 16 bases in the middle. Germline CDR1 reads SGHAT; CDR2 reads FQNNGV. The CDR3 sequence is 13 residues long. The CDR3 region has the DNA TGTGCCTCCGGGCTAGCAGTGCCCTACGAGCAGTACTTC. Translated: CASGLAVPYEQYF.

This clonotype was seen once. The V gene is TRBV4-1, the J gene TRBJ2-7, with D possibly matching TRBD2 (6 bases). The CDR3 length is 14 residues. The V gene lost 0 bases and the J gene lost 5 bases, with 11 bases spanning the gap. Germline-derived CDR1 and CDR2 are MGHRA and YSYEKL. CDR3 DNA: TGCGCCAGCAGCCAAGATGCGGGACTCAACGAGCAGTACTTC. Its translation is CASSQDAGLNEQYF.

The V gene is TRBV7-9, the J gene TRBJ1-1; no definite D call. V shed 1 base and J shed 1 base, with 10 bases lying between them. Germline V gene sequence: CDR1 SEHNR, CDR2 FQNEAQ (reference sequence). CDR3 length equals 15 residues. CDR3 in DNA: TGTGCCAGCAGCTTAGGTGGGGTGAGGAACACTGAAGCTTTCTTT. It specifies CASSLGGVRNTEAFF.

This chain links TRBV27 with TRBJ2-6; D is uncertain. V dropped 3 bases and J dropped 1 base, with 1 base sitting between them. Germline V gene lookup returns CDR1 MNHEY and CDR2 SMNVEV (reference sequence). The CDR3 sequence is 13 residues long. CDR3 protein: CASSLSGANVLTF. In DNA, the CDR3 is TGTGCCAGCAGTTTGTCTGGGGCCAACGTCCTGACTTTC.

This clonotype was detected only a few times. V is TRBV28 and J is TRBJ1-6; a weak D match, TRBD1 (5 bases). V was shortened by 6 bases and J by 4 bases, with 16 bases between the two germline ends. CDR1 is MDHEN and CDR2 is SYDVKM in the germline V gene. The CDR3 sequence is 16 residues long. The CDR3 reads CASSLTGGSYNSPLHF. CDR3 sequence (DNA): TGTGCCAGCAGCCTTACTGGGGGAAGTTATAATTCACCCCTCCACTTT.

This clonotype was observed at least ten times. Written as DNA, the CDR3 is TGTGCCAGCAGTTTACGGCCCAACTCCTACAATGAGCAGTTCTTC. It translates to CASSLRPNSYNEQFF. The chain recombines TRBV28 with TRBJ2-1; the D is unclear. Trimming took off 2 bases at V and 0 bases at J, with 8 bases between the two ends. The CDR3 contains 15 residues. The germline CDR1 and CDR2 sequences are MDHEN and SYDVKM.

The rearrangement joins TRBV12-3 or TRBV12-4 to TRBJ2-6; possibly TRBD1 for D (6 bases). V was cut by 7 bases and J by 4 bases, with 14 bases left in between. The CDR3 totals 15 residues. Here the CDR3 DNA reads TGTGCCAGCACCGGCACAGGGTACGGGGCCAACGTCCTGACTTTC. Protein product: CASTGTGYGANVLTF.

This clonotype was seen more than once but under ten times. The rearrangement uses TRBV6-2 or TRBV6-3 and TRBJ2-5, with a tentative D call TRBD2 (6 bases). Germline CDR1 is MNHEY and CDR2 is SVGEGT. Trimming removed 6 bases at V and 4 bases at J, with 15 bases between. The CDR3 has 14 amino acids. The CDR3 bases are TGTGCCAGCAGCGCCTCGGGAGTTGGAGAGACCCAGTACTTC. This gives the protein CASSASGVGETQYF.

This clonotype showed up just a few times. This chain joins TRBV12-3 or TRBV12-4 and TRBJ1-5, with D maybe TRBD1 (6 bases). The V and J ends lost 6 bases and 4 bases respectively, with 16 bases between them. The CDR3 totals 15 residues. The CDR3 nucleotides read TGTGCCAGCAGCCCCCGGGACAAAGTTAATCAGCCCCAGCATTTT. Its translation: CASSPRDKVNQPQHF.

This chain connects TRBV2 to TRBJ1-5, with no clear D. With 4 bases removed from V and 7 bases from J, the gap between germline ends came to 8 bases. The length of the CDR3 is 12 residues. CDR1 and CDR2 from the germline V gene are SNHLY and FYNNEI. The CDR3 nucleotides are TGTGCCAGCAGTGCCGAAGGCCAGCCCCAGCATTTT. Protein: CASSAEGQPQHF.

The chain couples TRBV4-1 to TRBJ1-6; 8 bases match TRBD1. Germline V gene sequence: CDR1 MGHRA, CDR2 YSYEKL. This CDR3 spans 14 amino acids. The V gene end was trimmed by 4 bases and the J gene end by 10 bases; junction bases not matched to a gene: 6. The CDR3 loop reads CASSRQGHQSPLHF. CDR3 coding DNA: TGCGCCAGCAGCCGACAGGGGCATCAATCACCCCTCCACTTT.

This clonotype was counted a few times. In DNA form, the CDR3 reads TGTGCCAGCAGCCCTGGACAGGGTAATTACAATGAGCAGTTCTTC. This encodes CASSPGQGNYNEQFF. The chain links TRBV7-9 to TRBJ2-1, with 8 bases identical to TRBD1. This CDR3 has 15 amino acids. Germline V gives CDR1 SEHNR, CDR2 FQNEAQ (reference sequence). V lost 5 bases and J lost 4; bases outside the gene matches: 7. The entire variable domain, with the rest obtained from reference TRBV7-9 and TRBJ2-1, is as follows: DTGVSQNPRHKITKRGQNVTFRCDPISEHNRLYWYRQTLGQGPEFLTYFQNEAQLEKSRLLSDRFSAERPKGSFSTLEIQRTEQGDSAMYLCASSPGQGNYNEQFFGPGTRLTVL.

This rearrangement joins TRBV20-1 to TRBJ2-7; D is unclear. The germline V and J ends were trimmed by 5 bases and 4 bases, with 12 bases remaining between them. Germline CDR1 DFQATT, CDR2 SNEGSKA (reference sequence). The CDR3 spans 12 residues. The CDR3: CSARLFDYEQYF. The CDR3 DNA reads TGCAGTGCTCGCCTCTTTGATTACGAGCAGTACTTC.

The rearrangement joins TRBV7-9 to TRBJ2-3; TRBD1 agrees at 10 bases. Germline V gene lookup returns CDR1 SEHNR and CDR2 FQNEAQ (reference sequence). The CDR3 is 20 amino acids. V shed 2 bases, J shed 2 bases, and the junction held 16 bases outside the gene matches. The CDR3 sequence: CASSLPLWDRGRTATDTQYF. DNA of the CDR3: TGTGCCAGCAGCTTACCCCTCTGGGACAGGGGACGGACCGCCACAGATACGCAGTATTTT.

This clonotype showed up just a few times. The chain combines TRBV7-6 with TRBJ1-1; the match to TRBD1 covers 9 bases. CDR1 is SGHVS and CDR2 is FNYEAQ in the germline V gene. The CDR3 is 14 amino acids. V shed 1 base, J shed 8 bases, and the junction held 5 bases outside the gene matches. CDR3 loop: CASSLGTGVLEAFF. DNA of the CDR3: TGTGCCAGCAGCTTAGGGACAGGGGTTCTGGAAGCTTTCTTT.

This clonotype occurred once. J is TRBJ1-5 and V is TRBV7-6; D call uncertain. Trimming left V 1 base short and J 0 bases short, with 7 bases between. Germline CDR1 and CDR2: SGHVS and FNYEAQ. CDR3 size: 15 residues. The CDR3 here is CASSLDKYSNQPQHF. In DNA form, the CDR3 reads TGTGCCAGCAGCTTAGACAAGTATAGCAATCAGCCCCAGCATTTT. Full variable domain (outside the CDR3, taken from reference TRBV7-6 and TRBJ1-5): GAGVSQSPRYKVTKRGQDVALRCDPISGHVSLYWYRQALGQGPEFLTYFNYEAQQDKSGLPNDRFSAERPEGSISTLTIQRTEQRDSAMYRCASSLDKYSNQPQHFGDGTRLSIL.

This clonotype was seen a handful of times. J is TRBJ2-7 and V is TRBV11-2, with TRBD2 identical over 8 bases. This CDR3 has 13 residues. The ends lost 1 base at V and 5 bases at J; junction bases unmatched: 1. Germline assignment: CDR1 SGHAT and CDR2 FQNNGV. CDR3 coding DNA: TGTGCCAGCAGCTTAGGAGCGGGGGACGAGCAGTACTTC. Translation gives CASSLGAGDEQYF. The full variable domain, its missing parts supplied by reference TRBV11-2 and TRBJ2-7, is EAGVAQSPRYKIIEKRQSVAFWCNPISGHATLYWYQQILGQGPKLLIQFQNNGVVDDSQLPKDRFSAERLKGVDSTLKIQPAKLEDSAVYLCASSLGAGDEQYFGPGTRLTVT.

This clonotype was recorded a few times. The CDR3 loop reads CASSLLRLVVRNEQFF. DNA for the CDR3: TGTGCCAGCAGTTTACTTCGACTGGTGGTGCGGAATGAGCAGTTCTTC. This chain joins TRBV28 and TRBJ2-1; D gene uncertain. Trimming stripped 2 bases from V and 7 bases from J, with 18 bases between. This CDR3 contains 16 residues. Germline V gene data show CDR1 as MDHEN and CDR2 as SYDVKM. Complete variable domain (other parts from reference TRBV28 and TRBJ2-1): DVKVTQSSRYLVKRTGEKVFLECVQDMDHENMFWYRQDPGLGLRLIYFSYDVKMKEKGDIPEGYSVSREKKERFSLILESASTNQTSMYLCASSLLRLVVRNEQFFGPGTRLTVL.

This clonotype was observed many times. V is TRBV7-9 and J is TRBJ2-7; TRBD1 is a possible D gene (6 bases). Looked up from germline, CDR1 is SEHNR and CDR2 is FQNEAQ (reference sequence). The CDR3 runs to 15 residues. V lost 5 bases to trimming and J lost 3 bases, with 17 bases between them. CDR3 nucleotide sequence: TGTGCCAGCAGCCACTCGGTGGACAGCGGCTACGAGCAGTACTTC. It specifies CASSHSVDSGYEQYF.

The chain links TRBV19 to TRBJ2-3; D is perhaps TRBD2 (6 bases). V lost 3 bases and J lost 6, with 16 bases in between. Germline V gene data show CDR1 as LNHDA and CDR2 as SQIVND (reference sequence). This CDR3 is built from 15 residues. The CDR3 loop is CASSIRDSGSDTQYF. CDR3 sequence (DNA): TGTGCCAGTAGTATCCGGGATAGCGGCTCGGATACGCAGTATTTT. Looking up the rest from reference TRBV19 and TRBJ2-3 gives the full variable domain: DGGITQSPKYLFRKEGQNVTLSCEQNLNHDAMYWYRQDPGQGLRLIYYSQIVNDFQKGDIAEGYSVSREKKESFPLTVTSAQKNPTAFYLCASSIRDSGSDTQYFGPGTRLTVL.

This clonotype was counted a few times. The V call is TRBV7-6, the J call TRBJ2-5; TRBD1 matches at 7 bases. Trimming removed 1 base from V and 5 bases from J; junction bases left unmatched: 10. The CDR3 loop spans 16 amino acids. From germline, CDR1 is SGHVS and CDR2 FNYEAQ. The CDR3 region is CASSLVNEGADETQYF. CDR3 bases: TGTGCCAGCAGCTTAGTAAATGAGGGGGCTGATGAGACCCAGTACTTC.